These T cell receptor beta chains were read from a single sample in a study of human T cells and chemical hapten exposure. TCRdb used MiXCR to reprocess the RACE reads, holding one entry per CDR3 protein. The data hold roughly 75,000 distinct CDR3 sequences, with approximately 8.6% observed a single time. Sequenced sample: whole blood. The origin of the receptors is a female donor in good health. Some clones in this sample may be carry-over from other donors' samples. Both conserved end residues are part of each CDR3. A D gene is named only where the DNA matches it firmly. A row's size may be missing; if present it is once, few, many or a size class.

13,many,TRBD1,TRBV6-4,TRBJ2-2,TGTGCCAGCAGCGGGGACAGGACCGGGGAGCTGTTTTTT,CASSGDRTGELFF
15,.,.,TRBV28,TRBJ2-5,TGTGCCAGCAGACGGACCCGGGACTTCGGGGAGACCCAGTACTTC,CASRRTRDFGETQYF
14,many,.,TRBV7-6,TRBJ2-5,TGTGCCAGCAGCCCCCAGCTATCCCAAGAGACCCAGTACTTC,CASSPQLSQETQYF
14,many,.,TRBV5-1,TRBJ1-5,TGCGCCAGCAGGGGGGGTTCCCTCGATGAGGCCCAGCATTTT,CASRGGSLDEAQHF
16,few,TRBD2,TRBV7-2,TRBJ2-2,TGTGCCAGCCTCCCGCGGGGGGGGCCGAACACCGGGGAGCTGTTTTTT,CASLPRGGPNTGELFF
16,many,TRBD2,TRBV7-2,TRBJ2-2,TGTGCCAGCAGCAAAGAGGCTAGCGGACTCACCGGGGAGCTGTTTTTT,CASSKEASGLTGELFF
13,many,.,TRBV12-3/TRBV12-4,TRBJ2-5,TGTGCCAGCAGTTTCCGGCGGAAAGAGACCCAGTACTTC,CASSFRRKETQYF
16,.,TRBD2,TRBV4-1,TRBJ2-2,TGCGCCAGCAGCTACTCAGCGGGGGCCCAAACCGGGGAGCTGTTTTTT,CASSYSAGAQTGELFF
16,many,.,TRBV28,TRBJ2-6,TGTGCCAGCAGTTTAGAGGATTACTCTGGGGCCAACGTCCTGACTTTC,CASSLEDYSGANVLTF
15,.,.,TRBV14,TRBJ1-1,TGTGCCAGCAGCCAAGGACAGGCCCGATCCCCTGAAGCTTTCTTT,CASSQGQARSPEAFF
15,.,.,TRBV2,TRBJ1-1,TGTGCCAGCAGTGTATCAGTGGGTGGGTACACTGAAGCTTTCTTT,CASSVSVGGYTEAFF
14,many,.,TRBV18,TRBJ2-1,TGTGCCAGCTCACCATCGGGGGCCGGTTTAGAGCAGTTCTTC,CASSPSGAGLEQFF
16,.,.,TRBV12-3/TRBV12-4,TRBJ2-5,TGTGCCAGCAGTTTCGACCCACAGTTGATGCAAGAGACCCAGTACTTC,CASSFDPQLMQETQYF
18,many,TRBD2,TRBV25-1,TRBJ2-3,TGTGCCAGCAGTGTTACGCGGGGGGCCCCAGGTGGCACAGATACGCAGTATTTT,CASSVTRGAPGGTDTQYF
18,few,TRBD1,TRBV7-9,TRBJ1-1,TGTGCCAGCAGCAAACGACAGGGAAGGAAAATAATGAACACTGAAGCTTTCTTT,CASSKRQGRKIMNTEAFF
16,few,.,TRBV19,TRBJ1-1,TGTGCCAGTAGTGGACACCCCGGGCAGGGGCACACTGAAGCTTTCTTT,CASSGHPGQGHTEAFF